The 23 T cell receptor beta chains below all came from one sample that was sequenced in a study of cytomegalovirus exposure and HLA in healthy donors. Use of 60 Vbeta and 13 Jbeta primers characterized the PCR. Sequencing used immunoSEQ multiplex PCR; TCRdb keeps in-frame clones, though not all of them. The table includes more than 150,000 clones, over 80% detected once. The sample taken for sequencing was PBMCs. These TCRs come from a man aged 35 to 55 in good health and CMV-seronegative.

The chain recombines TRBV5-5 with TRBJ2-3; no clear D. Germline V gives CDR1 SGHKS, CDR2 YYEKEE (reference sequence). The CDR3 spans 15 residues. Trimming took off 0 bases at V and 4 bases at J, with 12 bases between the two ends. CDR3 amino acids: CASSLDYGWADTQYF. DNA of the CDR3: TGTGCCAGCAGCTTGGACTACGGCTGGGCAGATACGCAGTATTTT. Looking up the rest from reference TRBV5-5 and TRBJ2-3 gives the full variable domain: DAGVTQSPTHLIKTRGQQVTLRCSPISGHKSVSWYQQVLGQGPQFIFQYYEKEERGRGNFPDRFSARQFPNYSSELNVNALLLGDSALYLCASSLDYGWADTQYFGPGTRLTVL.

This chain links TRBV4-1 with TRBJ2-1, with 8 bases identical to TRBD2. Germline V gene sequence: CDR1 MGHRA, CDR2 YSYEKL. The CDR3 extends over 16 amino acids. The ends lost 4 bases at V and 8 bases at J; junction bases unmatched: 13. The CDR3 coding sequence is TGCGCCAGCAGCCGAGGGTGGACTAGCAGGGAGCATGAGCAGTTCTTC. It specifies CASSRGWTSREHEQFF.

The V call is TRBV7-3, the J call TRBJ2-6, with 8 bases matching TRBD1. The CDR3 has 17 amino acids. The V gene's germline CDR1 is SGHTA and CDR2 FQGTGA. V lost 7 bases and J lost 3; bases outside the gene matches: 11. CDR3 region: CASIRGQGANGANVLTF. In DNA form, the CDR3 reads TGTGCCAGCATCCGAGGGCAGGGGGCGAATGGGGCCAACGTCCTGACTTTC.

This chain joins TRBV28 and TRBJ2-1, with a tentative D call TRBD2 (5 bases). The CDR3 is 15 amino acids. V was trimmed by 6 bases and J by 6 bases, leaving 18 bases between them. Germline CDR1 and CDR2: MDHEN and SYDVKM. CDR3: CASSVNFGLANEQFF. CDR3 DNA: TGTGCCAGCAGCGTGAACTTTGGACTCGCCAATGAGCAGTTCTTC.

The J gene is TRBJ2-7, the V gene TRBV12-2; the table's D gene call, TRBD1, was not cross checked with the DNA. TRBV12-2 is a pseudogene. The CDR3 is 15 amino acids. For the CDR3, the DNA is TGTGCAAGTCGCCTCGCCGGGGACAGACCCTACGAGCAGTACTTC. It is translated as CASRLAGDRPYEQYF.

This clone was counted a few times. The gene calls are TRBV6-6 and TRBJ1-1; 7 bases map to TRBD1. Germline V gene sequence: CDR1 MNHNY, CDR2 SVGAGI (reference sequence). The CDR3 consists of 14 residues. With 6 bases clipped from V and 1 base from J, the junction kept 5 bases outside the gene matches. The DNA for the CDR3 is TGTGCCAGCAGGTCGACAGGGACGAACACTGAAGCTTTCTTT. It codes for CASRSTGTNTEAFF.

V and J are TRBV7-2 and TRBJ1-5, with TRBD1 matching over 7 bases. The V gene end was trimmed by 0 bases and the J gene end by 6 bases; junction bases not matched to a gene: 5. The CDR3 covers 15 residues. Looked up from germline, CDR1 is SGHTA and CDR2 is FQGNSA. The CDR3 bases are TGTGCCAGCAGCTTAGCAGGGGGCTGGGGTCAGCCCCAGCATTTT. Amino acid sequence: CASSLAGGWGQPQHF.

The chain links TRBV28 to TRBJ2-5; tentatively, D is TRBD1 (5 bases). Germline V CDR1 and CDR2: MDHEN, SYDVKM. This CDR3 has 11 amino acids. Trimming removed 10 bases from V and 5 bases from J, with 11 bases in between. CDR3 coding DNA: TGTGCCACCTACAGGTTTGAGACCCAGTACTTC. This codes for CATYRFETQYF.

The genes are TRBV28 and TRBJ1-5, with D perhaps TRBD1 (6 bases). From germline, CDR1 is MDHEN and CDR2 SYDVKM. The CDR3 covers 13 residues. The germline V and J ends were trimmed by 6 bases and 4 bases, with 10 bases remaining between them. The CDR3 loop is CASSNRENQPQHF. DNA of the CDR3: TGTGCCAGCAGCAACAGGGAAAATCAGCCCCAGCATTTT.

The rearrangement uses TRBV6-6 and TRBJ2-1; TRBD1 aligns across 7 bases. The CDR3 sequence is 15 residues long. The V and J ends lost 6 bases and 9 bases, in that order; junction bases with no gene match: 14. Germline CDR1 is MNHNY and CDR2 is SVGAGI (reference sequence). The CDR3 protein is CASSPGQAFIFEQFF. Here the CDR3 DNA reads TGTGCCAGCAGCCCTGGACAGGCCTTTATCTTTGAGCAGTTCTTC.

J is TRBJ1-6 and V is TRBV30, with a possible D match to TRBD1 (5 bases). Trimming cost V 0 bases and J 14 bases, with 23 bases left between them. The length of the CDR3 is 16 residues. Germline loops: CDR1 GTSNPN, CDR2 SVGIG (reference sequence). The CDR3 region has the DNA TGTGCCTGGAGTGTATTTCAGGGTATGGGATTTTGGGCCCTCCACTTT. Translating gives CAWSVFQGMGFWALHF.

The V and J genes are TRBV28 and TRBJ2-7; maybe TRBD1 (7 bases). The ends were cut back, 5 bases at V and 3 bases at J, with 14 bases in the middle. Per the germline V gene, CDR1 is MDHEN and CDR2 is SYDVKM. The CDR3 covers 14 residues. CDR3 nucleotide sequence: TGTGCCAGCAGTCGACTAGACAGGGACTACGAGCAGTACTTC. Translating gives CASSRLDRDYEQYF.

This chain connects TRBV28 to TRBJ1-1, with TRBD1 as a possible D gene (5 bases). Germline V gene data show CDR1 as MDHEN and CDR2 as SYDVKM. The CDR3 spans 11 residues. DNA of the CDR3: TGTGGTACAGGCATTAACACTGAAGCTTTCTTT. Its translation is CGTGINTEAFF.

This clone came up once. The V and J genes are TRBV18 and TRBJ2-1; 10 bases map to TRBD2. Germline lookup yields CDR1 KGHSH and CDR2 LQKENI. The CDR3 is 15 residues long. J gave up 5 bases and V 6 bases, and 7 bases lay outside the gene matches. CDR3 in amino acids: CASSSTSGDNNEQFF. CDR3 DNA: TGTGCCAGCTCCTCCACTAGCGGGGATAACAATGAGCAGTTCTTC.

The chain carries TRBV4-2 and TRBJ2-3; 10 nucleotides agree with TRBD2. Trimming cost V 0 bases and J 5 bases; bases outside gene matches: 8. CDR1 and CDR2 from the germline V gene are LGHNA and YNFKEQ. The CDR3 runs 17 residues. CDR3 nucleotide sequence: TGTGCCAGCAGCCAAGAAGGGCTAGCGGGAGACGAAGATACGCAGTATTTT. Protein: CASSQEGLAGDEDTQYF.

V and J are TRBV28 and TRBJ1-5; maybe TRBD1 (5 bases). There are 15 residues in the CDR3. V lost 4 bases and J lost 5, with 15 bases in between. Germline assignment: CDR1 MDHEN and CDR2 SYDVKM. The DNA of the CDR3 is TGTGCCAGCAGTTCCCCCGGCAGGGTGGATCAGCCCCAGCATTTT. The encoded protein is CASSSPGRVDQPQHF.

The table lists this clone with a few counts. The chain combines TRBV6-1 with TRBJ1-5; no reliable D call. Trimming cost V 7 bases and J 2 bases, with 12 bases left between them. The CDR3 sequence is 14 residues long. Germline CDR1 MNHNS, CDR2 SASEGT. The CDR3 nucleotides are TGTGCCAGCATTGGAAGCGGGGGCAATCAGCCCCAGCATTTT. It translates to CASIGSGGNQPQHF.

This clone showed up just once. The chain uses TRBV5-1 and TRBJ2-1, with a tentative D call TRBD1 (5 bases). The V end lost 6 bases, the J end lost 2 bases, and 15 bases lay between the germline ends. The CDR3 is made up of 15 amino acids. CDR1 and CDR2 (germline): SGHRS, YFSETQ. This CDR3 is CASTPPGRTYNEQFF. The CDR3 DNA sequence: TGCGCCAGCACACCCCCAGGGCGCACCTACAATGAGCAGTTCTTC.

The CDR3 here is CASSIGQVRTSGNIYNEQFF. The CDR3 bases are TGTGCCAGTAGTATAGGACAAGTGAGGACTAGCGGGAATATTTACAATGAGCAGTTCTTC. The J gene is TRBJ2-1, the V gene TRBV19; 12 positions agree with TRBD2. Germline assignment: CDR1 LNHDA and CDR2 SQIVND (reference sequence). The V and J ends lost 1 base and 4 bases, in that order; junction bases with no gene match: 14. There are 20 residues in the CDR3.

The chain combines TRBV6-6 with TRBJ2-2; D is possibly TRBD2 (5 bases). The CDR3 covers 14 residues. Trimming removed 2 bases from V and 6 bases from J, with 10 bases in between. The V gene's germline CDR1 is MNHNY and CDR2 SVGAGI (reference sequence). The CDR3 DNA sequence: TGTGCCAGCAGTTACGAGGGTATATCCGGGGAGCTGTTTTTT. Translation: CASSYEGISGELFF.

The rearrangement uses TRBV29-1 and TRBJ1-2, with D tentatively TRBD1 (5 bases). V lost 7 bases to trimming and J lost 3 bases, with 6 bases between them. The CDR3 has 10 residues. Germline V gene lookup returns CDR1 SQVTM and CDR2 ANQGSEA. The CDR3 DNA follows: TGCAGCGGGGGGGACTATGGCTACACCTTC. Residues: CSGGDYGYTF.

A word on this clone: Other DNA sequences in this sample translate to the same CDR3. V and J are TRBV7-2 and TRBJ2-7; 9 nucleotides match TRBD1. The J segment lost 2 bases and the V segment lost 5 bases, leaving 4 bases of the junction unmatched. This CDR3 is built from 14 residues. In germline, CDR1 is SGHTA, CDR2 FQGNSA. For the CDR3, the DNA is TGTGCCAGCAGCCCCCGACAGGGGGCCTACGAGCAGTACTTC. It is translated as CASSPRQGAYEQYF.

The rearrangement uses TRBV28 and TRBJ2-7, with D tentatively TRBD2 (6 bases). CDR3 length: 13 residues. The germline V and J ends were trimmed by 2 bases and 4 bases, with 9 bases remaining between them. Per the germline V gene, CDR1 is MDHEN and CDR2 is SYDVKM. CDR3 in amino acids: CASSLQEGYEQYF. The CDR3 DNA reads as TGTGCCAGCAGTTTACAGGAGGGGTACGAGCAGTACTTC.